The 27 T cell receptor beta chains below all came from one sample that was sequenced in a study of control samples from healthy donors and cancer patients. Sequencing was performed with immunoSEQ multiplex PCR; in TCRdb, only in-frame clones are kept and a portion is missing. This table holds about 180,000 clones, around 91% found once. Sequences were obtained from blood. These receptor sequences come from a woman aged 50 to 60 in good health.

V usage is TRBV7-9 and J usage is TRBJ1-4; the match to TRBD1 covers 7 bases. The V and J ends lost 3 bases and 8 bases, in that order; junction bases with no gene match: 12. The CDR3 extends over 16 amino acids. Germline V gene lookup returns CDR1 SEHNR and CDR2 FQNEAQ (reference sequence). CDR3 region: CASSFGVDRAREKLFF. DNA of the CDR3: TGTGCCAGCAGCTTTGGAGTCGACAGGGCGCGAGAAAAACTGTTTTTT.

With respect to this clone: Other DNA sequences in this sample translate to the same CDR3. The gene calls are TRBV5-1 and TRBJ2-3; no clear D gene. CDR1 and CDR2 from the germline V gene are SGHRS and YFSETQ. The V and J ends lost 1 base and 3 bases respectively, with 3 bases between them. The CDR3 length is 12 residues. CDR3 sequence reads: CASSLWTDTQYF. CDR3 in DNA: TGCGCCAGCAGCTTGTGGACAGATACGCAGTATTTT.

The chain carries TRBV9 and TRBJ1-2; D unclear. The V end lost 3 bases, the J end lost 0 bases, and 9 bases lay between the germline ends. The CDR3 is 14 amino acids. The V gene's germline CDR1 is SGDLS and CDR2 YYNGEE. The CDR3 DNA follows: TGTGCCAGCAGCGGGGTAGGGACTAACTATGGCTACACCTTC. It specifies CASSGVGTNYGYTF. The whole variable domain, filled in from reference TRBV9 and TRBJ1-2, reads DSGVTQTPKHLITATGQRVTLRCSPRSGDLSVYWYQQSLDQGLQFLIQYYNGEERAKGNILERFSAQQFPDLHSELNLSSLELGDSALYFCASSGVGTNYGYTFGSGTRLTVV.

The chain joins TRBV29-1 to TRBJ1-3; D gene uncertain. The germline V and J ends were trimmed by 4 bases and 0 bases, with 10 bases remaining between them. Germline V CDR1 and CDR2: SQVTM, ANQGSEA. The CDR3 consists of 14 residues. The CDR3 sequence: CSVGQGYSGNTIYF. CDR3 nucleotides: TGCAGCGTTGGTCAAGGATACTCTGGAAACACCATATATTTT. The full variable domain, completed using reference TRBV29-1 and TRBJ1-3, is SAVISQKPSRDICQRGTSLTIQCQVDSQVTMMFWYRQQPGQSLTLIATANQGSEATYESGFVIDKFPISRPNLTFSTLTVSNMSPEDSSIYLCSVGQGYSGNTIYFGEGSWLTVV.

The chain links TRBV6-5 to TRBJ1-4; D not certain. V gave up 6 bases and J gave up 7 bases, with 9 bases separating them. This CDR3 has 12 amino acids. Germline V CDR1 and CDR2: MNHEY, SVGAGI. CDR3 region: CASRSVGEKLFF. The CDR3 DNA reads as TGTGCCAGCAGAAGTGTCGGTGAAAAACTGTTTTTT.

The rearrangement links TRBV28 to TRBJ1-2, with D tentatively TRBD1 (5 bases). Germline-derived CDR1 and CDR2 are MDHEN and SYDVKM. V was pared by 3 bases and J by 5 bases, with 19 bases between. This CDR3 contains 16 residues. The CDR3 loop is CASSFQGPAGTYGYTF. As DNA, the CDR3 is TGTGCCAGCAGTTTCCAGGGCCCTGCTGGGACTTATGGCTACACCTTC.

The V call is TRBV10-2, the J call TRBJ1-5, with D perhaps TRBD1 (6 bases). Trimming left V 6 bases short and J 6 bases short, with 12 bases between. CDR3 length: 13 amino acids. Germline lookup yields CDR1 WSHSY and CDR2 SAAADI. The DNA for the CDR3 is TGCGCCAGCAGCCTTGGACAGATTCAGCCCCAGCATTTT. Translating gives CASSLGQIQPQHF.

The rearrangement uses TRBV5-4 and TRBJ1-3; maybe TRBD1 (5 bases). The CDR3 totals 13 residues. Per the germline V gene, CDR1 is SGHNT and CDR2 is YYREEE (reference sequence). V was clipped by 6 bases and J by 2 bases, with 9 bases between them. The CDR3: CASTSGPGNTIYF. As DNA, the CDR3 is TGTGCCAGCACCTCGGGGCCTGGAAACACCATATATTTT.

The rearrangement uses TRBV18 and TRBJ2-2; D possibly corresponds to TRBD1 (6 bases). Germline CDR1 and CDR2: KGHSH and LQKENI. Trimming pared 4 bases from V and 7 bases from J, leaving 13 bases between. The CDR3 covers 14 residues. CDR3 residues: CASSLTGQDGELFF. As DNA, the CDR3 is TGTGCCAGCTCACTCACAGGGCAGGACGGGGAGCTGTTTTTT.

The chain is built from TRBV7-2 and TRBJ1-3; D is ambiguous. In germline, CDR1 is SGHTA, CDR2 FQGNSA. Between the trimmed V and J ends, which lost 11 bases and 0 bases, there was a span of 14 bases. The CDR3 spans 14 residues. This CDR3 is CAVTDGFSGNTIYF. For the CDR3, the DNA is TGTGCCGTTACAGACGGATTCTCTGGAAACACCATATATTTT.

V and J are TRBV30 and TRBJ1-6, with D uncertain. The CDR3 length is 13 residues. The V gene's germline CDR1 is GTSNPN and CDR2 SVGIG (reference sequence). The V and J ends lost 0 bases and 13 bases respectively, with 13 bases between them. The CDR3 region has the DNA TGTGCCTGGAGTGTGAGCCCTGTAGATCCCCTCCACTTT. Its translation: CAWSVSPVDPLHF.

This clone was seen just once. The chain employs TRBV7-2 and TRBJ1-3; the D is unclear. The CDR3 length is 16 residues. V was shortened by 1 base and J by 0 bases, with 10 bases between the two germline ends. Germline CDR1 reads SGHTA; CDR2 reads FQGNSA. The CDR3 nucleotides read TGTGCCAGCAGCTTAGATACGCCGTCCTCTGGAAACACCATATATTTT. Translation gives CASSLDTPSSGNTIYF.

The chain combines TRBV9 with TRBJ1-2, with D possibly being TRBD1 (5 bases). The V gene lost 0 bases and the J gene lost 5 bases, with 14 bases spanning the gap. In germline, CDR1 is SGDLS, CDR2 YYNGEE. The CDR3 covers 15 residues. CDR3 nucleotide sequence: TGTGCCAGCAGCGTAGACTCGACTGCAGGGTATGGCTACACCTTC. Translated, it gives CASSVDSTAGYGYTF. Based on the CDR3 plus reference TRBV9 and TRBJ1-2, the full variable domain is DSGVTQTPKHLITATGQRVTLRCSPRSGDLSVYWYQQSLDQGLQFLIQYYNGEERAKGNILERFSAQQFPDLHSELNLSSLELGDSALYFCASSVDSTAGYGYTFGSGTRLTVV.

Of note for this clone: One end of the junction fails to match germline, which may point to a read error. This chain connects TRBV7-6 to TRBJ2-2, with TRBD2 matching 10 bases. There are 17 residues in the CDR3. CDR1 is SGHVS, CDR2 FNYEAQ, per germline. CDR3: CASSFGLAVEITRELFF. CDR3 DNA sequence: TGTGCCAGCAGCTTTGGACTAGCGGTAGAAATCACCCGGGAGCTGTTTTTT.

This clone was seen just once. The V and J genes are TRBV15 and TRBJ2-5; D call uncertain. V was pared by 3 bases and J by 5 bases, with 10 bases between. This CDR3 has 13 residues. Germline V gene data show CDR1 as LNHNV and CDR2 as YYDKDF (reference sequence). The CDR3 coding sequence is TGTGCCACCAGCAGGGATCCCCGGGAGACCCAGTACTTC. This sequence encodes CATSRDPRETQYF.

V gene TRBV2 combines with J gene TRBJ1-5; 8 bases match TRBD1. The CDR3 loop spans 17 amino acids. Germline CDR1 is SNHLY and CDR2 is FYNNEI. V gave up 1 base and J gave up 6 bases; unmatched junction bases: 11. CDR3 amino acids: CASSEGRNRGKGQPQHF. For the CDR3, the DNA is TGTGCCAGCAGTGAAGGAAGGAACAGGGGGAAGGGTCAGCCCCAGCATTTT.

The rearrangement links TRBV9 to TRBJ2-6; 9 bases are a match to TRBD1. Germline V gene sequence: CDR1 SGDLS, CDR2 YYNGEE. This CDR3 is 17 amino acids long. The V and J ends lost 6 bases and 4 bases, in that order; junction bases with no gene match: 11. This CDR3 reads CASKLGDRVTGANVLTF. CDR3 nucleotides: TGTGCCAGCAAGCTAGGGGACAGGGTGACAGGGGCCAACGTCCTGACTTTC.

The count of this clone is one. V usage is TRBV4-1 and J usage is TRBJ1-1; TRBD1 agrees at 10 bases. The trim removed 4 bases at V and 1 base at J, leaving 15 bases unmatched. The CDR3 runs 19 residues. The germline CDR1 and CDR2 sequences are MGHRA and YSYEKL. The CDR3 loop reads CASSRGQGGRRRTNTEAFF. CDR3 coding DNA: TGCGCCAGCAGCCGCGGACAGGGGGGCAGGAGGAGAACGAACACTGAAGCTTTCTTT.

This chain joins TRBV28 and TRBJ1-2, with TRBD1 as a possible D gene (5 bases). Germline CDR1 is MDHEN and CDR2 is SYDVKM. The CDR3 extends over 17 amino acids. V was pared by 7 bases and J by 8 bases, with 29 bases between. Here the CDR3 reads CASTPGSGGKVLRGYTF. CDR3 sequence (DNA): TGTGCCAGCACCCCAGGAAGTGGGGGTAAGGTTCTACGCGGCTACACCTTC.

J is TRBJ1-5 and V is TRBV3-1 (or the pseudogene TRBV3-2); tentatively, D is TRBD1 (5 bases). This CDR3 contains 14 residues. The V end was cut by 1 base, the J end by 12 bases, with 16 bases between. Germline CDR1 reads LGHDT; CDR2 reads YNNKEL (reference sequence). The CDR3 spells CASSQGDRVGSQHF. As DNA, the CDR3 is TGTGCCAGCAGCCAAGGGGACCGGGTGGGCAGCCAGCATTTT.

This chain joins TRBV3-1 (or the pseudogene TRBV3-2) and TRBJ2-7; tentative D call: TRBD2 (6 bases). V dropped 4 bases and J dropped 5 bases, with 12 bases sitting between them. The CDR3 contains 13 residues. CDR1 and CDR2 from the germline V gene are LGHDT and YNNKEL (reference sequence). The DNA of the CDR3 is TGTGCCAGCAGCCCTACCGGGGAGGACGAGCAGTACTTC. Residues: CASSPTGEDEQYF.

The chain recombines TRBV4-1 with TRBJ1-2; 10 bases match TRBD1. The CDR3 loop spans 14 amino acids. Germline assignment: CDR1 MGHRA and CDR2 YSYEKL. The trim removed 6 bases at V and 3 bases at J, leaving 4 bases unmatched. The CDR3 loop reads CASRSDRGDYGYTF. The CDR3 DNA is TGCGCCAGCAGGTCGGACAGGGGGGACTATGGCTACACCTTC.

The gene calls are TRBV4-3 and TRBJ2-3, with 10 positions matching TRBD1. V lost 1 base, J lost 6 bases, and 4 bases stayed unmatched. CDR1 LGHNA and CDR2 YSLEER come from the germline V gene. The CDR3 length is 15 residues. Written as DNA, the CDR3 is TGCGCCAGCAGCCAAGGGGACAGGGGATACGATACGCAGTATTTT. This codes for CASSQGDRGYDTQYF.

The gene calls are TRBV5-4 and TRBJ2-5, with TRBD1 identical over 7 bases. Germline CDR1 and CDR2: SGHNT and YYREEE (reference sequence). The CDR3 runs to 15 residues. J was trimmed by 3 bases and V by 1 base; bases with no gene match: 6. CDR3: CASSLRGGKEETQYF. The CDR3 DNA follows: TGTGCCAGCAGCTTGAGAGGGGGCAAGGAAGAGACCCAGTACTTC.

The CDR3 region is CASSLTRQGNTEAFF. CDR3 nucleotides: TGTGCCAGCAGCTTAACCCGACAGGGGAACACTGAAGCTTTCTTT. This chain uses TRBV11-2 with TRBJ1-1, with TRBD1 matching over 7 bases. The V gene's germline CDR1 is SGHAT and CDR2 FQNNGV. This CDR3 contains 15 residues. V lost 2 bases and J lost 1; bases outside the gene matches: 4.

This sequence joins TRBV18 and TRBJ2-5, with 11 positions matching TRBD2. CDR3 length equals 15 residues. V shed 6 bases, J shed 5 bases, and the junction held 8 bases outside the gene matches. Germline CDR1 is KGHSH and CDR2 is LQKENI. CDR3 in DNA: TGTGCCAGCTCTCCGACTAGCGGGAATACGGAGACCCAGTACTTC. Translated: CASSPTSGNTETQYF. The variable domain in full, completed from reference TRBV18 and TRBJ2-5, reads NAGVMQNPRHLVRRRGQEARLRCSPMKGHSHVYWYRQLPEEGLKFMVYLQKENIIDESGMPKERFSAEFPKEGPSILRIQQVVRGDSAAYFCASSPTSGNTETQYFGPGTRLLVL.

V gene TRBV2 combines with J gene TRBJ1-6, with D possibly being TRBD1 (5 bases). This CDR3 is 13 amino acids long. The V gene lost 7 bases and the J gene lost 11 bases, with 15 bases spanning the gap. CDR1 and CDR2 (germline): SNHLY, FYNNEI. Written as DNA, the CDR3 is TGTGCCAGCAATACAGGACCCGGGACACCCCTCCACTTT. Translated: CASNTGPGTPLHF. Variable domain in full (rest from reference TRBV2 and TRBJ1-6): EPEVTQTPSHQVTQMGQEVILRCVPISNHLYFYWYRQILGQKVEFLVSFYNNEISEKSEIFDDQFSVERPDGSNFTLKIRSTKLEDSAMYFCASNTGPGTPLHFGNGTRLTVT.